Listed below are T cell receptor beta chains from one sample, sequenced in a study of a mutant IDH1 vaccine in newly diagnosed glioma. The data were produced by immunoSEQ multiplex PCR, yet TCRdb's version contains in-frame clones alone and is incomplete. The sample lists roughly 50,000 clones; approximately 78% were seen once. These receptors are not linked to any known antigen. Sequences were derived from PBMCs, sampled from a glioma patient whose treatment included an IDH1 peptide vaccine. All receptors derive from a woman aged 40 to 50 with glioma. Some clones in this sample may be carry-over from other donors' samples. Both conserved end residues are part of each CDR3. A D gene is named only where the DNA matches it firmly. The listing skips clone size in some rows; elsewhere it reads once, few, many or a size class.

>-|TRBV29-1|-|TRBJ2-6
CSVPSANVLTF
TGCAGCGTCCCCTCGGCCAACGTCCTGACTTTC
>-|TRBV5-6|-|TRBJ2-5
CASSLGIDQYF
TGTGCCAGCAGCTTAGGGATCGACCAGTACTTC
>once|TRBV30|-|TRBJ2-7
CAWIPDDRPLSYEQYF
TGTGCCTGGATACCCGACGACAGGCCCTTATCCTACGAGCAGTACTTC
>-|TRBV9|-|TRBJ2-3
CASSVGTTDTQYF
TGTGCCAGCAGCGTAGGGACAACAGATACGCAGTATTTT
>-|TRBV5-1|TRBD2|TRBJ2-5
CASSYRSGGGETQYF
TGCGCCAGCAGTTATCGTAGCGGGGGTGGAGAGACCCAGTACTTC
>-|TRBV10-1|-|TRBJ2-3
CASSEGGLTDTQYF
TGCGCCAGCAGTGAGGGGGGACTCACAGATACGCAGTATTTT
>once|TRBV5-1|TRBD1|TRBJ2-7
CASSPRTGGENEQYF
TGCGCCAGCAGCCCCCGGACAGGGGGCGAGAACGAGCAGTACTTC
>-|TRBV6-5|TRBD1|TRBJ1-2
CASSYSGQGKYGYTF
TGTGCCAGCAGTTATTCTGGACAGGGAAAATATGGCTACACCTTC
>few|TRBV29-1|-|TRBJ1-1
CSFEGTTTEAFF
TGCAGCTTTGAGGGGACGACCACTGAAGCTTTCTTT
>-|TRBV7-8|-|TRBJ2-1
CASSLSGSHAYNEQFF
TGTGCCAGCAGCTTATCGGGATCCCACGCCTACAATGAGCAGTTCTTC
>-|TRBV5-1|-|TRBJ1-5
CASSFSPGIDQPQHF
TGCGCCAGCAGTTTTAGCCCAGGGATTGATCAGCCCCAGCATTTT
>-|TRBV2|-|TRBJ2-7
CAIKHRGHEQYF
TGTGCCATCAAGCACCGTGGCCACGAGCAGTACTTC
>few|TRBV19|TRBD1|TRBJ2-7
CASSIYPGTGSEQYF
TGTGCCAGTAGTATATACCCCGGGACAGGGTCCGAGCAGTACTTC
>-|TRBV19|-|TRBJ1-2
CASSIDEYNGYTF
TGTGCCAGTAGTATAGATGAATACAACGGCTACACCTTC
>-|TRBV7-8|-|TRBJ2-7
CASSLESRGEQYF
TGTGCCAGCAGCTTAGAGTCCCGGGGCGAGCAGTACTTC
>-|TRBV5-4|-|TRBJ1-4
CASSYGQSELFF
TGTGCCAGCAGCTACGGACAGTCGGAACTGTTTTTT
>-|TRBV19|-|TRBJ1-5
CASVGPGNQPQHF
TGTGCCAGTGTCGGTCCGGGCAATCAGCCCCAGCATTTT
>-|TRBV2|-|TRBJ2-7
CASSHPGGAGALYEQYF
TGTGCCAGCAGCCACCCCGGTGGGGCGGGGGCCCTCTACGAGCAGTACTTC
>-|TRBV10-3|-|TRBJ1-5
CAISVDSNQPQHF
TGTGCCATCAGTGTGGATAGCAATCAGCCCCAGCATTTT
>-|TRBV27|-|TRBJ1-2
CASSVLMGPRVGYTF
TGTGCCAGCAGCGTTCTCATGGGACCTCGAGTTGGCTACACCTTC
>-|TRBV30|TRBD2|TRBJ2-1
CAWSVDSGGGEQFF
TGTGCCTGGAGTGTTGATAGCGGGGGCGGGGAGCAGTTCTTC
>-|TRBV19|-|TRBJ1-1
CASSIGTANTEAFF
TGTGCCAGTAGTATTGGGACGGCGAACACTGAAGCTTTCTTT
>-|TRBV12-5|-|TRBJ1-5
CASGLVDRLNQPQHF
TGTGCTAGTGGTTTGGTAGACAGATTGAATCAGCCCCAGCATTTT
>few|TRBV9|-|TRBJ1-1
CASSVQGRVVTEAFF
TGTGCCAGCAGCGTACAAGGCCGTGTAGTCACTGAAGCTTTCTTT
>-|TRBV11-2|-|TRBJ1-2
CASSSVGTAIPAGYTF
TGTGCCAGCAGCTCCGTCGGGACCGCTATACCGGCTGGCTACACCTTC
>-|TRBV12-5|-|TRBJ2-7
CASGAPRGYEQYF
TGTGCTAGTGGTGCCCCTCGGGGTTACGAGCAGTACTTC
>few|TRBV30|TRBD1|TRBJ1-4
CAWSVGQIEKLFF
TGTGCCTGGAGTGTGGGACAGATTGAAAAACTGTTTTTT
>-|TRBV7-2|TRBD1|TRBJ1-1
CASSARQGNTEAFF
TGTGCCAGCAGCGCCCGACAGGGTAACACTGAAGCTTTCTTT
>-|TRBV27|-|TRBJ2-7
CASSFGTPTYEQYF
TGTGCCAGCAGTTTCGGGACGCCGACCTACGAGCAGTACTTC